This TCR beta chain comes out of a study of breast tumors, draining lymph nodes, adjacent tissues. After removal of 2 bases from V and 4 bases from J, the junction contained 9 bases not matched to a gene. The CDR3 has 16 residues. The germline V gene has CDR1 DFQATT and CDR2 SNEGSKA (reference sequence). Study-wide points: Tumor repertoires ranked between lymph nodes and nontumor tissue in diversity, with V and J gene preferences. Most tumor T cells seemingly derive from lymph node, then expand in tumor.

Note on this clonotype: The antigen is not known.

TCRdb itself ran the multiplex PCR reads through MiXCR, one entry per CDR3 protein. The sample includes about 200,000 distinct CDR3 sequences, about 32% of them seen just once. The lymph nodes were axillary draining lymph nodes from breast cancer patients. The receptor comes from a female donor with breast cancer. Some clones in this sample may be carry-over from other donors' samples. Material: axillary lymph node tissue. The chain couples TRBV20-1 to TRBJ2-5; 11 nucleotides line up with TRBD2. This CDR3 is CSARLAGGRALETQYF. As DNA, the CDR3 is TGCAGTGCTAGACTAGCGGGAGGCCGGGCACTAGAGACCCAGTACTTC.